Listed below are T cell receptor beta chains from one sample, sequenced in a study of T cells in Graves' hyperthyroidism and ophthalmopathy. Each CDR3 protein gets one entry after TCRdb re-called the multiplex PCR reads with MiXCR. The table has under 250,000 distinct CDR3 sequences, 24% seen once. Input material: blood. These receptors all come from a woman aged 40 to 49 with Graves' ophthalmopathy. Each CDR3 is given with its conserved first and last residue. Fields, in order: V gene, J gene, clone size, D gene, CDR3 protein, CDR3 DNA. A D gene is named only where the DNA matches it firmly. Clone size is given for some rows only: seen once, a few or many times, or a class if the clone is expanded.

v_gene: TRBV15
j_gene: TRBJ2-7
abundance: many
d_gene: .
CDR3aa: CATSRVTTFSYEQYF
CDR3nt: TGTGCCACCAGCAGGGTGACTACCTTCTCCTACGAGCAGTACTTC

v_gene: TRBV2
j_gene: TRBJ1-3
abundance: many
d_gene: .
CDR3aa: CASKLGTGNTIYF
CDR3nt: TGTGCCAGCAAGCTGGGAACTGGAAACACCATATATTTT

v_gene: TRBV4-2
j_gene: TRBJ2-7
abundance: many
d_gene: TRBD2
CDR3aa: CASSQLTSGTYEQYF
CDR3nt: TGTGCCAGCAGCCAACTTACTAGCGGAACCTACGAGCAGTACTTC

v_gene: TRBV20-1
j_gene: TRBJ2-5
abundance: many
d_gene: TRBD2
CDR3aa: CSARTSTETQYF
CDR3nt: TGCAGTGCTCGGACTAGTACAGAGACCCAGTACTTC

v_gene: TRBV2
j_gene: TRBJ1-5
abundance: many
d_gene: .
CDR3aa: CASSVEVNQPQHF
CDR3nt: TGTGCCAGCAGTGTAGAGGTAAATCAGCCCCAGCATTTT

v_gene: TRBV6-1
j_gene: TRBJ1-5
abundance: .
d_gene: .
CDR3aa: CASSEQGRQPQHF
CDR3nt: TGTGCCAGCAGTGAACAGGGTCGTCAGCCCCAGCATTTT

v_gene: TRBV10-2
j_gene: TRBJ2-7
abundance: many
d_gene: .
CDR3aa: CASSESIGSTYEQYF
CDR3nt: TGCGCCAGCAGTGAGTCGATCGGCAGCACCTACGAGCAGTACTTC

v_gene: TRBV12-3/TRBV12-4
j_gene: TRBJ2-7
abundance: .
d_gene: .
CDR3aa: CASSRISGTYEQSF
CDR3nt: TGTGCCAGCAGCAGGATTAGCGGTACCTACGAGCAGTCCTTC

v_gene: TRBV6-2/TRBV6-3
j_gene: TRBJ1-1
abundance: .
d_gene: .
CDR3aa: CASSLGPQLEAFF
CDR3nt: TGTGCCAGCAGTCTTGGACCCCAGCTTGAAGCTTTCTTT

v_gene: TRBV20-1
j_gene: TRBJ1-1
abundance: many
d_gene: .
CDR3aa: CSARGDFGTEAFF
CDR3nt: TGCAGTGCTAGAGGGGACTTCGGCACTGAAGCTTTCTTT

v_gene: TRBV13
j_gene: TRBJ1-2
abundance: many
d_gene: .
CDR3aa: CASSLVTLVGGYTF
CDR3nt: TGTGCCAGCAGCTTAGTGACACTCGTCGGTGGCTACACCTTC

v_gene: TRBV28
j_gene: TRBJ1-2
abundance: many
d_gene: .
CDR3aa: CASSFAGGRFGYTF
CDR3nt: TGTGCCAGCAGTTTCGCCGGGGGGCGCTTCGGCTACACCTTC

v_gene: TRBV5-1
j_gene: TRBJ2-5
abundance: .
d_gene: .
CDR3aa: CARSGRDQETQYF
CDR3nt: TGCGCCAGGAGTGGACGGGATCAAGAGACTCAGTACTTC

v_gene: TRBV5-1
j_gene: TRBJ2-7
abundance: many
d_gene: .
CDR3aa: CASSLARAIAYEQYF
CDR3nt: TGCGCCAGCAGCTTGGCCAGGGCCATCGCCTACGAGCAGTACTTC

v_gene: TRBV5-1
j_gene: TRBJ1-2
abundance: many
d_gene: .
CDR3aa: CASSNLNGYGYTF
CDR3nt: TGCGCCAGCAGCAACCTAAACGGCTATGGCTACACCTTC

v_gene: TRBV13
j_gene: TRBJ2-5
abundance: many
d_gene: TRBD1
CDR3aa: CASSLALQGAEETQYF
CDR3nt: TGTGCCAGCAGCTTAGCCCTACAGGGGGCAGAAGAGACCCAGTACTTC

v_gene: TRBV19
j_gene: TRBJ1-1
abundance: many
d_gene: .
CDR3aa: CASSIRGTEAFF
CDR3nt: TGTGCCAGTAGTATACGGGGTACTGAAGCTTTCTTT

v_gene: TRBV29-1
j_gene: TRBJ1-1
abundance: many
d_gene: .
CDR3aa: CSVGQNTEAFF
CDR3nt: TGCAGCGTTGGACAGAACACTGAAGCTTTCTTT

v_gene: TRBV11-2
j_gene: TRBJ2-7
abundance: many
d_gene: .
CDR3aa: CASSLDPGPSSYEQYF
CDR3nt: TGTGCCAGCAGCTTAGACCCGGGACCCAGCTCCTACGAGCAGTACTTC

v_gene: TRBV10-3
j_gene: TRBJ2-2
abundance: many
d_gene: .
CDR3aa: CAISATGELFF
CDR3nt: TGTGCCATCAGTGCCACCGGGGAGCTGTTTTTT

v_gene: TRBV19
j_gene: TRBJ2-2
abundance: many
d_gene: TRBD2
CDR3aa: CASSPPGLAANTGELFF
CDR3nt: TGTGCCAGTAGTCCACCCGGACTAGCGGCGAACACCGGGGAGCTGTTTTTT

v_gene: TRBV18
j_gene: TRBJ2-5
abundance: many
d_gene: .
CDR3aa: CASSPESWQTQYF
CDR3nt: TGTGCCAGCTCACCAGAGTCCTGGCAGACCCAGTACTTC

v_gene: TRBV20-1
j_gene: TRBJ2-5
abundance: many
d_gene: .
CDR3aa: CSAVFPGALIQETQYF
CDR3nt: TGCAGTGCCGTATTTCCAGGGGCCCTAATCCAAGAGACCCAGTACTTC

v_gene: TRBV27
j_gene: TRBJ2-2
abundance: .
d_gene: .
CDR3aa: CASSSSVNTGELFF
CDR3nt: TGTGCCAGCAGTTCTAGCGTGAACACCGGGGAGCTGTTTTTT

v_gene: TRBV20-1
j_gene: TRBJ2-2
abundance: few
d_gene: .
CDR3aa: CSAIPFGAGNTGELFF
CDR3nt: TGCAGTGCTATACCCTTTGGCGCGGGGAACACCGGGGAGCTGTTTTTT

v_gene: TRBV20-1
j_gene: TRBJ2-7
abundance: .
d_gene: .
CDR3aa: CSAPRQGSKEQYF
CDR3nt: TGCAGTGCTCCTCGCCAGGGTTCAAAAGAGCAGTACTTC

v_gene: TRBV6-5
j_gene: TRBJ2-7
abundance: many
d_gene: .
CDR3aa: CASSSPGTPPYEQYF
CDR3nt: TGTGCCAGCAGTTCCCCAGGGACTCCTCCCTACGAGCAGTACTTC

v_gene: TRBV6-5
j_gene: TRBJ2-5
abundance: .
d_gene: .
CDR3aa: CASSYQATAQETQYF
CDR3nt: TGTGCCAGCAGTTACCAGGCGACAGCCCAAGAGACCCAGTACTTC

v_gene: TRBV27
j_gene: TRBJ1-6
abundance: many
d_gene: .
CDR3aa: CASSTSGGYNSPLHF
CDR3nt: TGTGCCAGCAGTACTTCAGGCGGATATAATTCACCCCTCCACTTT

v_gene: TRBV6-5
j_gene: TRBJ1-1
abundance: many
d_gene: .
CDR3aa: CASSYSEPTNTEAFF
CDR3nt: TGTGCCAGCAGTTACTCTGAGCCCACGAACACTGAAGCTTTCTTT

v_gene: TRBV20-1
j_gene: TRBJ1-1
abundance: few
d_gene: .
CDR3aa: CSARSRGGHTEAFF
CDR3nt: TGCAGTGCTAGATCACGAGGGGGGCATACTGAAGCTTTCTTT

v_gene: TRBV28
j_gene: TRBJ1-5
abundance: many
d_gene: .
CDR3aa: CASRGGANQPQHF
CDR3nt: TGTGCCAGCAGGGGGGGGGCTAATCAGCCCCAGCATTTT

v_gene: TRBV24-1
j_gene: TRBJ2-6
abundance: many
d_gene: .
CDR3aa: CATSDTGFTGANVLTF
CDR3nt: TGTGCCACCAGTGATACAGGGTTTACCGGGGCCAACGTCCTGACTTTC

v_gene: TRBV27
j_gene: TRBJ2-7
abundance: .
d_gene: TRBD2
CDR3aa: CASSMSGGFYEQYF
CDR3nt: TGTGCCAGCAGCATGAGCGGGGGGTTCTACGAGCAGTACTTC

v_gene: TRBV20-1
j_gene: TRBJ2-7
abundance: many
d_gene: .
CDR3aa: CSARDWDRPSYEQYF
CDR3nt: TGCAGTGCTAGAGATTGGGACCGACCCTCCTACGAGCAGTACTTC

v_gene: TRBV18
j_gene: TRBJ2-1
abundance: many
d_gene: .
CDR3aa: CASSPPEWNEQFF
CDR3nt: TGTGCCAGCTCACCACCGGAGTGGAATGAGCAGTTCTTC

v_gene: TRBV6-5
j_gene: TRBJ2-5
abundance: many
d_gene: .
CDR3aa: CASSSLTRTAYRQETQYF
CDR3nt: TGTGCCAGCAGTTCCTTAACTCGGACAGCCTACCGCCAAGAGACCCAGTACTTC

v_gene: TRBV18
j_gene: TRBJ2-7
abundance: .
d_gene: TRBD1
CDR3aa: CASSPYGTDTYEQYF
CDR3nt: TGTGCCAGCTCACCATATGGGACAGACACCTACGAGCAGTACTTC

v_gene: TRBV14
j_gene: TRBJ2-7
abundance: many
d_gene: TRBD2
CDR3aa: CASSPPVGLAGAYEQYF
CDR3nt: TGTGCCAGCAGCCCCCCGGTCGGACTAGCGGGAGCTTACGAGCAGTACTTC

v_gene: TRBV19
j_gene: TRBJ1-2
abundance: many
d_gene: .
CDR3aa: CASGRQNYGYTF
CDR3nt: TGTGCCAGCGGGAGACAGAACTATGGCTACACCTTC

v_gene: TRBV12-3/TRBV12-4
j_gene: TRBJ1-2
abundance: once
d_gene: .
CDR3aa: CASSLTTTTYGYTF
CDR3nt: TGTGCCAGCAGTTTAACAACGACTACCTATGGCTACACCTTC

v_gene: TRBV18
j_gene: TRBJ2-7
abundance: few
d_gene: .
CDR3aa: CASSPLLFRESYEQYF
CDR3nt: TGTGCCAGCTCACCCCTCCTTTTTAGGGAATCCTACGAGCAGTACTTC

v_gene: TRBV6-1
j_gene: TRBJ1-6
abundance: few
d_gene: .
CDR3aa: CASSDLQGMNSPLHF
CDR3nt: TGTGCCAGCAGTGACCTCCAGGGAATGAATTCACCCCTCCACTTT

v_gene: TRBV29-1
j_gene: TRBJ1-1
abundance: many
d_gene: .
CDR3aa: CSVQENTEAFF
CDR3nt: TGCAGCGTACAGGAGAACACTGAAGCTTTCTTT

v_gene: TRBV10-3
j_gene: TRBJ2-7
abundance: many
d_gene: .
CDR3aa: CAISESRQPGAEQYF
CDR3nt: TGTGCCATCAGTGAGTCTAGGCAGCCAGGGGCCGAGCAGTACTTC

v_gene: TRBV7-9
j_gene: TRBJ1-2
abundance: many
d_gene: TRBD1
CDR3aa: CASSLAPGQANYGYTF
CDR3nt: TGTGCCAGCAGCTTAGCACCGGGACAGGCCAACTATGGCTACACCTTC